Shown below are 19 T cell receptor beta chains from a single sample sequenced in a study of T cell repertoires in cytomegalovirus infection. TCRdb processed the reads anew with MiXCR; each CDR3 protein has one entry. The sample has about 890,000 distinct CDR3 sequences; around a third are singletons. These receptors are not linked to any known antigen. The sequenced sample was cultured CD8+ T cells from PBMCs, obtained from culture after CMV antigen stimulation. These receptors all come from a human donor in good health (CMV status not recorded). Some clones in this sample may be carry-over from other donors' samples.

The sample holds many counts of this clonotype. This chain joins TRBV7-8 and TRBJ2-1; TRBD2 matches 12 bases. Germline assignment: CDR1 SGHVS and CDR2 FQNEAQ. CDR3 length equals 20 residues. V was pared by 2 bases and J by 1 base, with 12 bases of the junction left unmatched. In DNA, the CDR3 is TGTGCCAGCAGCTTATTCCCCAGGTCTAGCGGGGGGGTTTCCTACAATGAGCAGTTCTTC. Protein sequence: CASSLFPRSSGGVSYNEQFF.

V usage is TRBV12-3 or TRBV12-4 and J usage is TRBJ1-1, with no clear D. Trimming pared 3 bases from V and 3 bases from J, leaving 11 bases between. There are 14 residues in the CDR3. The CDR3 sequence is CASSFFPSDTEAFF. In DNA, the CDR3 is TGTGCCAGCAGTTTTTTTCCCAGCGACACTGAAGCTTTCTTT.

This clonotype was counted only a few times. The gene calls are TRBV6-1 and TRBJ2-7; 9 nucleotides align to TRBD1. J lost 0 bases, V lost 8 bases, and 8 bases had no gene match. This CDR3 has 15 amino acids. Per germline, CDR1 MNHNS and CDR2 SASEGT. DNA of the CDR3: TGTGCCAGCGACCGACAGGGGGAATACTCCTACGAGCAGTACTTC. Residues: CASDRQGEYSYEQYF.

The DNA of the CDR3 is TGCGCCAGCAGCCACCTTTGGACATCGGCCAATGAGCAGTTCTTC. Amino acid sequence: CASSHLWTSANEQFF. The V and J genes are TRBV4-1 and TRBJ2-1; D might be TRBD1 (5 bases). This CDR3 is built from 15 residues. CDR1 MGHRA and CDR2 YSYEKL come from the germline V gene. With 3 bases removed from V and 6 bases from J, the gap between germline ends came to 15 bases.

This sequence joins TRBV6-1 and TRBJ2-3, with D possibly being TRBD1 (5 bases). CDR1 is MNHNS and CDR2 is SASEGT in the germline V gene. V gave up 5 bases and J gave up 2 bases, with 11 bases separating them. The CDR3 extends over 14 amino acids. Written as DNA, the CDR3 is TGTGCCAGCAGTTCGGACACATACACAGATACGCAGTATTTT. Its protein is CASSSDTYTDTQYF.

J is TRBJ2-2 and V is TRBV5-3; D is ambiguous. TRBV5-3 is placed among ORFs of uncertain function. Trimming removed 8 bases from V and 4 bases from J, with 15 bases in between. This CDR3 region has 14 residues. CDR3 amino acids: CASSLAEFTGELFF. Here the CDR3 DNA reads TGTGCCAGCAGCCTCGCAGAATTCACCGGGGAGCTGTTTTTT.

CDR3 sequence (DNA): TGTGCCAGCAGACAGACCCTCCTAGGCACTGAAGCTTTCTTT. It codes for CASRQTLLGTEAFF. V is TRBV3-1 and J is TRBJ1-1; unclear D gene. V shed 6 bases and J shed 4 bases, with 15 bases lying between them. The CDR3 contains 14 residues. Germline-derived CDR1 and CDR2 are LGHDT and YNNKEL (reference sequence).

The sample holds a few counts of this clonotype. V and J are TRBV12-3 or TRBV12-4 and TRBJ1-6, with D hard to call. The CDR3 runs to 14 residues. Trimming pared 6 bases from V and 2 bases from J, leaving 8 bases between. The CDR3 spells CASSSGPYNSPLHF. CDR3 coding DNA: TGTGCCAGCAGCTCCGGGCCCTATAATTCACCCCTCCACTTT.

This clonotype came up many times. The gene calls are TRBV6-5 and TRBJ2-6; TRBD1 agrees at 9 bases. Per germline, CDR1 MNHEY and CDR2 SVGAGI. The V segment lost 0 bases and the J segment 1 base; nucleotides outside the gene matches: 16. This CDR3 spans 22 amino acids. CDR3: CASSYSSYSGTGFWSGANVLTF. The CDR3 nucleotides read TGTGCCAGCAGTTACTCTTCGTACTCCGGGACAGGGTTTTGGTCTGGGGCCAACGTCCTGACTTTC.

The gene calls are TRBV25-1 and TRBJ1-2, with D possibly being TRBD1 (5 bases). The CDR3 sequence is 15 residues long. Trimming shortened V by 3 bases and J by 1 base, and 12 bases separated the two germline ends. CDR1 and CDR2 (germline): MGHDK, SYGVNS. CDR3 in DNA: TGTGCCAGCAGTGATTGGGACTGGAATAACTATGGCTACACCTTC. Encoded protein: CASSDWDWNNYGYTF.

The V gene is TRBV6-6, the J gene TRBJ1-1; D remains ambiguous. Germline V CDR1 and CDR2: MNHNY, SVGAGI (reference sequence). This CDR3 is built from 12 residues. Trimming shortened V by 8 bases and J by 0 bases, and 7 bases separated the two germline ends. In DNA form, the CDR3 reads TGTGCCAGCGGTCTCATGAACACTGAAGCTTTCTTT. Its protein is CASGLMNTEAFF.

As regards this clonotype: This may be a read error: a much more frequent sequence differs by one nucleotide. J is TRBJ2-5 and V is TRBV7-6; D might be TRBD1 (6 bases). Looked up from germline, CDR1 is SGHVS and CDR2 is FNYEAQ. Trimming shortened V by 10 bases and J by 1 base, and 16 bases separated the two germline ends. The CDR3 extends over 14 amino acids. CDR3 loop: CANTSWDTQETQYF. The CDR3 DNA is TGTGCCAACACCTCGTGGGACACCCAAGAGACCCAGTACTTC.

In this sample, this clonotype turned up many times. The J gene is TRBJ2-1, the V gene TRBV27; D may be TRBD2 (5 bases). The CDR3 covers 16 residues. Trimming pared 0 bases from V and 3 bases from J, leaving 12 bases between. Per the germline V gene, CDR1 is MNHEY and CDR2 is SMNVEV (reference sequence). CDR3 amino acids: CASSLSGGLGYNEQFF. DNA of the CDR3: TGTGCCAGCAGTTTATCGGGCGGACTTGGCTACAATGAGCAGTTCTTC.

This clonotype was seen a handful of times. This rearrangement joins TRBV7-9 to TRBJ1-2; 9 positions match TRBD1. The V and J ends lost 5 bases and 4 bases, in that order; junction bases with no gene match: 17. The CDR3 length is 18 residues. Germline V gene sequence: CDR1 SEHNR, CDR2 FQNEAQ (reference sequence). The CDR3 nucleotides read TGTGCCAGCAGCATCCGGGACAGGGTGACGTCTACCCTCTATGGCTACACCTTC. This translates into CASSIRDRVTSTLYGYTF.

In its sample, this clonotype was seen a few times. The V call is TRBV5-4, the J call TRBJ2-7, with D possibly matching TRBD2 (6 bases). Germline-derived CDR1 and CDR2 are SGHNT and YYREEE (reference sequence). This CDR3 is 16 amino acids long. Between the trimmed V and J ends, which lost 4 bases and 5 bases, there was a span of 22 bases. For the CDR3, the DNA is TGTGCCAGCAGCCCGGGGGACGGACGGACGGGGGACGAGCAGTACTTC. Protein product: CASSPGDGRTGDEQYF.

As for this clonotype: This may come from a read error, since a much larger clone is one base off. The chain joins TRBV7-6 to TRBJ2-1; D unresolved. The J call is doubtful: the DNA matches TRBJ2-7 better. The CDR3 length is 11 residues. Germline loops: CDR1 SGHVS, CDR2 FNYEAQ. CDR3 region: CASSLTAEQYF. CDR3 sequence (DNA): TGTGCCAGCAGCTTAACTGCTGAGCAGTACTTC.

The J gene is TRBJ1-5, the V gene TRBV6-2 or TRBV6-3; D gene unclear. CDR3 length: 14 residues. Trimming cost V 4 bases and J 0 bases, with 7 bases left between them. Germline V CDR1 and CDR2: MNHEY, SVGEGT. Written as DNA, the CDR3 is TGTGCCAGCAGTTTTGATTATAGCAATCAGCCCCAGCATTTT. Amino acids: CASSFDYSNQPQHF.

This clonotype was found a few times. The chain employs TRBV10-3 and TRBJ2-5; D ambiguous. Trimming cost V 3 bases and J 0 bases, with 8 bases left between them. The CDR3 is 14 amino acids. Germline V gene sequence: CDR1 ENHRY, CDR2 SYGVKD. CDR3 residues: CAISDPEYQETQYF. The CDR3 DNA reads TGTGCCATCAGTGACCCAGAATACCAAGAGACCCAGTACTTC.

This clonotype was found many times. V gene TRBV7-6 combines with J gene TRBJ2-5; weak D call: TRBD1 (5 bases). The CDR3 totals 14 residues. V was trimmed by 4 bases and J by 5 bases, leaving 14 bases between them. Germline CDR1 SGHVS, CDR2 FNYEAQ. CDR3 loop: CASSWTWGAETQYF. The CDR3 coding sequence is TGTGCCAGCAGCTGGACATGGGGCGCGGAGACCCAGTACTTC.